This T cell receptor (beta chain) was retrieved from a study of cytomegalovirus exposure and HLA in healthy donors. Overall study findings and caveats: Donors were assumed by presence/absence analyses to have roughly uniform sequencing depth. HLA restriction was apparent for most CMV-associated TCR beta chains in a later analysis. Segments of the TCR beta V type were, in most cases, productive about 87% or about 30% of the time in an earlier analysis.

As for this clone: Its antigen remains unknown.

The V gene end was trimmed by 7 bases and the J gene end by 2 bases; junction bases not matched to a gene: 10. This CDR3 is 15 amino acids long. From germline, CDR1 is SQVTM and CDR2 ANQGSEA. At sampling all donors were nominally healthy, likely with unrecorded immune exposures. The PCR ran on 60 Vbeta and 13 Jbeta primers. The assay was immunoSEQ multiplex PCR, and TCRdb's table has in-frame clones only and misses some. The sample holds about 100,000 clones, less than 85% seen once. This TCR was recovered from a woman aged 55-70 years in good health and CMV-seropositive. The chain is built from TRBV29-1 and TRBJ1-3, with 8 bases that match TRBD1. The sequenced sample consisted of PBMCs. The CDR3 reads CSAGQGHLPGNTIYF. DNA for the CDR3: TGCAGCGCTGGACAGGGTCACTTGCCTGGAAACACCATATATTTT.